This section outlines one T cell receptor beta chain sequence together with its context. What it recognizes is unknown. Looked up from germline, CDR1 is PRHDT and CDR2 is FYEKMQ (reference sequence). The CDR3 is 16 residues long. With V trimmed by 7 bases and J by 5 bases, 14 bases remained unmatched. This sample stems from a study of shared clonotypes between healthy human individuals. Study information: The donor pool was made up of two women and a few men aged 18 to 49.

Findings and caveats of the study: The study found about 5% of naive CD4 clonotypes shared across four donors. Rarefaction exposed incomplete sorted-subset sequencing despite large depth.

The protocol was immunoSEQ multiplex PCR, while the TCRdb copy is restricted to in-frame clones and leaves out a portion. The repertoire holds about 1,800,000 clones, with about 94% as singletons. In the naive CD8 group, cells lacked CD45RO and were positively selected for CCR7, so terminally differentiated effector memory CD45RA+ cells were left out. This receptor was identified in a man younger than 35 in good health. Sequencing was performed on naive CD8+ T cells sorted from blood. The V and J genes are TRBV13 and TRBJ1-2, with 9 bases fitting TRBD1. The CDR3 is CASNRRGTGLGYGYTF. In nucleotides, the CDR3 is TGTGCCAGCAACAGAAGAGGGACAGGGTTAGGATATGGCTACACCTTC.